A single sample is the source of the 22 T cell receptor beta chains below, sequenced in a study of blood T cells in healthy people across ages (dated by TCRdb to the mid-2010s). The library was prepared using 5' RACE. These reads were obtained on an Illumina HiSeq 2500. A second PCR of about 6 to 12 cycles was performed with a sample-barcoded 5' primer and a J-beta primer mix. The public reads were reanalyzed by TCRdb: fastp trimming at Q25, MiXCR alignment, in-frame beta chains only. Entries are consolidated by CDR3 protein sequence, retaining the most common genes and DNA. The sample data list 1.5 million to 2 million distinct CDR3 sequences, and approximately 28% of these were observed just once. Around 7.7% of the sample is taken by the ten largest. Source material: blood. The source of these receptors is a woman in her twenties or thirties in good health.

This clonotype has a handful of counts. At one end, the junction sequence differs from germline, possibly due to a read error. The chain recombines TRBV12-3 or TRBV12-4 with TRBJ1-4; tentatively, D is TRBD1 (5 bases). CDR3 length: 16 residues. The CDR3 is CVSQNRPGLSNEKLFF. CDR3 DNA sequence: TGTGTCAGCCAGAACCGACCGGGACTGAGTAATGAAAAACTGTTTTTT.

This clonotype has a handful of counts. This chain connects TRBV6-6 to TRBJ2-1, with D possibly TRBD2 on 6 matching bases. CDR3 length: 14 amino acids. V lost 5 bases and J lost 6, with 14 bases in between. Looked up from germline, CDR1 is MNHNY and CDR2 is SVGAGI (reference sequence). The chain's CDR3 is CASSGPGDLNEQFF. The CDR3 DNA reads TGTGCCAGCAGTGGTCCGGGAGACCTCAATGAGCAGTTCTTC.

This clonotype was found once. The V gene is TRBV20-1, the J gene TRBJ1-5, with D maybe TRBD1 (6 bases). CDR1 is DFQATT, CDR2 SNEGSKA, per germline (reference sequence). The V end was cut by 5 bases, the J end by 0 bases, with 20 bases between. The CDR3 totals 17 residues. The CDR3 DNA sequence: TGCAGTGCTCAGGAGACAGGAGACATATATAGCAATCAGCCCCAGCATTTT. It is translated as CSAQETGDIYSNQPQHF.

J is TRBJ2-5 and V is TRBV5-1; the D call may be TRBD1 or TRBD2 (5 bases each). The CDR3 is 15 residues long. The germline CDR1 and CDR2 sequences are SGHRS and YFSETQ. Trimming shortened V by 4 bases and J by 2 bases, and 15 bases separated the two germline ends. The chain's CDR3 is CASSIQRAGQETQYF. CDR3 in DNA: TGCGCCAGCAGCATCCAGAGGGCAGGGCAAGAGACCCAGTACTTC.

This clonotype has just a few counts. V usage is TRBV7-3 and J usage is TRBJ2-1; no clear D gene. This CDR3 has 14 residues. CDR1 SGHTA and CDR2 FQGTGA come from the germline V gene. V lost 0 bases to trimming and J lost 5 bases, with 8 bases between them. The CDR3 sequence is CASSLTLQDNEQFF. The CDR3 nucleotides are TGTGCCAGCAGCTTAACGTTGCAGGACAATGAGCAGTTCTTC.

This clonotype has at least ten counts. V is TRBV4-1 and J is TRBJ2-7; no clear D gene. There are 13 residues in the CDR3. Germline CDR1 and CDR2: MGHRA and YSYEKL. Trimming left V 0 bases short and J 2 bases short, with 5 bases between. The CDR3: CASSQDRTYEQYF. The DNA of the CDR3 is TGCGCCAGCAGCCAAGACAGAACCTACGAGCAGTACTTC.

This chain joins TRBV14 and TRBJ2-1, with D possibly TRBD1 on 6 matching bases. Germline values: CDR1 SGHDN, CDR2 FVKESK. Trimming removed 4 bases from V and 6 bases from J, with 16 bases in between. CDR3 length: 15 amino acids. The CDR3 nucleotides read TGTGCCAGCAGCCTGCGGACAGTACATGTCAATGAGCAGTTCTTC. Translation: CASSLRTVHVNEQFF.

The gene calls are TRBV20-1 and TRBJ1-2; no definite D call. Between the trimmed V and J ends, which lost 0 bases and 1 base, there was a span of 9 bases. CDR1 and CDR2 from the germline V gene are DFQATT and SNEGSKA (reference sequence). The CDR3 loop spans 14 amino acids. CDR3 nucleotides: TGCAGTGCTAGAGAGGGCTCCTTTAACTATGGCTACACCTTC. This sequence encodes CSAREGSFNYGYTF.

V is TRBV7-6 and J is TRBJ2-1; 11 nucleotides align to TRBD1. The CDR3 extends over 17 amino acids. V was clipped by 5 bases and J by 13 bases; unmatched bases: 19. Germline CDR1 SGHVS, CDR2 FNYEAQ. CDR3 in amino acids: CASSQLTGTGGIETQFF. The CDR3 coding sequence is TGTGCCAGCAGCCAACTCACCGGGACAGGGGGAATAGAGACCCAGTTCTTC.

There are many counts of this clonotype. J is TRBJ2-5 and V is TRBV27, with D hard to call. This CDR3 is built from 13 residues. Trimming stripped 5 bases from V and 0 bases from J, with 7 bases between. Looked up from germline, CDR1 is MNHEY and CDR2 is SMNVEV (reference sequence). CDR3 sequence (DNA): TGTGCCAGCAGTCAGACGGACCAAGAGACCCAGTACTTC. Translating it yields CASSQTDQETQYF.

The V gene is TRBV12-3 or TRBV12-4, the J gene TRBJ1-4, with D unclear. The V and J ends lost 3 bases and 3 bases respectively, with 8 bases between them. The CDR3 consists of 14 residues. This CDR3 is CASSFAEANEKLFF. In nucleotides, the CDR3 is TGTGCCAGCAGTTTCGCGGAGGCTAATGAAAAACTGTTTTTT.

J is TRBJ2-1 and V is TRBV7-9; D gene uncertain. This CDR3 region has 13 residues. Between the trimmed V and J ends, which lost 6 bases and 5 bases, there was a span of 11 bases. CDR1 is SEHNR, CDR2 FQNEAQ, per germline (reference sequence). The CDR3 DNA is TGTGCCAGCAGTTCGAAGCCCCACAATGAGCAGTTCTTC. Encoded protein: CASSSKPHNEQFF.

This clonotype occurred a few times. The rearrangement joins TRBV20-1 to TRBJ1-2; a possible D gene is TRBD1 (5 bases). The CDR3 loop spans 13 amino acids. Germline V gives CDR1 DFQATT, CDR2 SNEGSKA (reference sequence). V was clipped by 2 bases and J by 1 base, with 8 bases between them. CDR3 residues: CSARQGVNYGYTF. The CDR3 DNA is TGCAGTGCTAGACAGGGAGTTAACTATGGCTACACCTTC.

The CDR3 DNA reads TGTGCCAGCAGCTTTGAGGGCCCCCGGGTCACCGGGGAGCTGTTTTTT. As protein: CASSFEGPRVTGELFF. The genes are TRBV7-9 and TRBJ2-2; D perhaps matches TRBD2 (5 bases). Per the germline V gene, CDR1 is SEHNR and CDR2 is FQNEAQ (reference sequence). V dropped 3 bases and J dropped 4 bases, with 15 bases sitting between them. This CDR3 spans 16 amino acids.

This chain connects TRBV7-8 to TRBJ2-1, with TRBD2 matching 8 bases. V dropped 5 bases and J dropped 5; count of bases not matched to a gene: 2. Germline-derived CDR1 and CDR2 are SGHVS and FQNEAQ. The CDR3 runs to 13 residues. CDR3 region: CASSGTRNNEQFF. Here the CDR3 DNA reads TGTGCCAGCAGCGGGACTAGGAACAATGAGCAGTTCTTC. The complete variable domain, with remaining parts taken from reference TRBV7-8 and TRBJ2-1, reads GAGVSQSPRYKVAKRGQDVALRCDPISGHVSLFWYQQALGQGPEFLTYFQNEAQLDKSGLPSDRFFAERPEGSVSTLKIQRTQQEDSAVYLCASSGTRNNEQFFGPGTRLTVL.

In this sample, this clonotype turned up many times. The CDR3 region has the DNA TGTGCCAGCAGTTCGGGACTAGCGGGGACGAAAGAGACCCAGTACTTC. It is translated as CASSSGLAGTKETQYF. V usage is TRBV12-3 or TRBV12-4 and J usage is TRBJ2-5; TRBD2 matches at 13 bases. V lost 4 bases and J lost 3; bases outside the gene matches: 5. This CDR3 has 16 amino acids.

In this sample, this clonotype turned up a few times. The rearrangement links TRBV7-9 to TRBJ2-1, with 10 bases aligning to TRBD1. CDR3 length: 13 residues. The V segment lost 9 bases and the J segment 8 bases; nucleotides outside the gene matches: 7. Germline assignment: CDR1 SEHNR and CDR2 FQNEAQ (reference sequence). CDR3 sequence (DNA): TGTGCCAGGAGTTCCGGACAGGGGGATGAGCAGTTCTTC. Translating it yields CARSSGQGDEQFF. The full variable domain, completed using reference TRBV7-9 and TRBJ2-1, is DTGVSQNPRHKITKRGQNVTFRCDPISEHNRLYWYRQTLGQGPEFLTYFQNEAQLEKSRLLSDRFSAERPKGSFSTLEIQRTEQGDSAMYLCARSSGQGDEQFFGPGTRLTVL.

This clonotype was counted between two and nine times. The chain couples TRBV14 to TRBJ1-2; 8 positions agree with TRBD1. CDR1 SGHDN and CDR2 FVKESK come from the germline V gene. V dropped 4 bases and J dropped 4; count of bases not matched to a gene: 5. The CDR3 has 14 residues. DNA of the CDR3: TGTGCCAGCAGCCCCCGACAGGGGCTCTATGGCTACACCTTC. It specifies CASSPRQGLYGYTF.

V is TRBV7-2 and J is TRBJ1-2; a weak D match, TRBD1 (5 bases). Trimming took off 1 base at V and 6 bases at J, with 15 bases between the two ends. Germline values: CDR1 SGHTA, CDR2 FQGNSA. The CDR3 is 15 amino acids. CDR3 protein: CASSLEGRVGDGYTF. CDR3 coding DNA: TGTGCCAGCAGCTTAGAAGGCAGGGTGGGCGATGGCTACACCTTC.

This chain connects TRBV19 to TRBJ2-7; either TRBD1 or TRBD2 may fit D (5 bases each). The CDR3 totals 11 residues. Trimming stripped 8 bases from V and 3 bases from J, with 8 bases between. Germline lookup yields CDR1 LNHDA and CDR2 SQIVND (reference sequence). The CDR3 reads CASGGYYEQYF. CDR3 sequence (DNA): TGTGCCAGTGGGGGATACTACGAGCAGTACTTC.

Comments on this clonotype: A read error is possible here, since a much larger clone lies one base away. This sequence joins TRBV20-1 and TRBJ1-6, with D uncertain. From germline, CDR1 is DFQATT and CDR2 SNEGSKA (reference sequence). The CDR3 runs 13 residues. The CDR3 here is CSAFRARNSPPHF. Written as DNA, the CDR3 is TGCAGTGCTTTCCGGGCTAGGAATTCACCCCCCCACTTT.

This clonotype appeared once. This could be a read error, since a much larger clone is one nucleotide away. The chain uses TRBV20-1 and TRBJ2-1; 11 bases agree with TRBD2. The CDR3 is made up of 17 amino acids. The V gene's germline CDR1 is DFQATT and CDR2 SNEGSKA (reference sequence). CDR3 coding DNA: TGCAGTGCTATGAGTCTAGCGGGAGGCTACTCCTACAATGGGCAGTTCTTC. Translating it yields CSAMSLAGGYSYNGQFF.